Described below is a single TCR beta chain sequence and its context. This specimen comes from a study of blood T cells in healthy people across ages. A J-beta primer mix and a sample-barcoded 5' primer were used in a second PCR of about 6 to 12 cycles. MiXCR was run by TCRdb on the 5' RACE reads, yielding one entry per CDR3 protein. The table records around 1,100,000 distinct CDR3 sequences, around two fifths of them present only once. Trimming pared 8 bases from V and 1 base from J, leaving 17 bases between. CDR1 LGHNA and CDR2 YNFKEQ come from the germline V gene. The CDR3 is made up of 15 amino acids.

This chain links TRBV4-2 with TRBJ1-1; D perhaps matches TRBD1 (6 bases). The sequencing input was blood. The sequence came from a man younger than 35 in good health. The CDR3 sequence: CASLLAGEANTEAFF. The CDR3 nucleotides read TGTGCCAGCCTCCTCGCAGGGGAGGCGAACACTGAAGCTTTCTTT.